Listed here is a single T cell receptor (beta chain). Germline values: CDR1 SGHTA, CDR2 FQGNSA. This CDR3 region has 15 residues. V lost 1 base, J lost 6 bases, and 7 bases stayed unmatched. This sample is drawn from a study of blood T cell repertoires in COVID-19. About the research overall: The cDNA or gDNA used as material had been derived from T cells, B-cell-depleted T cells, or PBMCs.

Assay: immunoSEQ multiplex PCR; the TCRdb copy retains only in-frame clones and omits some. The sample lists 70,000 to 75,000 clones, 80% to 90% occurring once. This TCR was recovered from an elderly woman with active or convalescent COVID-19. The sample comprised peripheral blood. The V call is TRBV7-2, the J call TRBJ2-7; 9 bases agree with TRBD1. The CDR3 DNA reads as TGTGCCAGCAGCTTAGTTGGGACAGGGTTGCCCGAGCAGTACTTC. Encoded protein: CASSLVGTGLPEQYF.